Detailed here is one TCR beta chain. The record originates from a study of cytomegalovirus exposure and HLA in healthy donors. J gave up 4 bases and V 5 bases, and 9 bases lay outside the gene matches. There are 16 residues in the CDR3. Germline-derived CDR1 and CDR2 are SGHTA and FQGNSA. The PCR made use of 60 Vbeta and 13 Jbeta primers. Method: immunoSEQ multiplex PCR; TCRdb's copy keeps in-frame clones and lacks some. The data contain some 180,000 clones, roughly 77% of them seen just once; the ten biggest clones take up roughly 2.5%. This sequence originates from a woman aged 30 to 39 in good health and CMV-seropositive. The sample comprised PBMCs. The chain has TRBV7-2 and TRBJ2-2, with 8 bases identical to TRBD1. CDR3 residues: CASSALTGAATGELFF. Written as DNA, the CDR3 is TGTGCCAGCAGCGCCCTGACAGGGGCCGCCACCGGGGAGCTGTTTTTT.